This T cell receptor (beta chain) was identified during a study of cytomegalovirus exposure and HLA in healthy donors. This clone has a single count. Its antigen is currently unknown. Study-wide results and caveats: Certain indistinguishable V segments, among them TRBV6-2 and TRBV6-3, were excluded.

V lost 6 bases, J lost 6 bases, and 9 bases lay in between. This CDR3 has 13 amino acids. Germline-derived CDR1 and CDR2 are WNHNN and SYGVQD (reference sequence). Primers included in the PCR were 60 Vbeta and 13 Jbeta primers. Sequencing was performed with immunoSEQ multiplex PCR; in TCRdb, only in-frame clones are kept and a portion is missing. The sample has over 150,000 clones, approximately 80% seen once. This TCR was recovered from a young woman in good health and CMV-seronegative. V is TRBV10-1 and J is TRBJ2-6, with D possibly being TRBD2 (5 bases). The sequenced sample was PBMCs. The CDR3 DNA reads TGCGCCAGCAGCGCGGACTCGGCCAACGTCCTGACTTTC. Its protein product is CASSADSANVLTF.